Presented here are 13 T cell receptor beta chains from one specimen sequenced in a study of blood T cell repertoires in COVID-19. Here immunoSEQ multiplex PCR was the method, and the copy in TCRdb shows in-frame clones only, minus some. Here the sample spans some 28,000 clones, under 80% being singletons. Source material: peripheral blood. These receptors came from a man aged 65 to 79 with acute or convalescent COVID-19.

The J gene is TRBJ2-7, the V gene TRBV18; 9 bases are a match to TRBD1. Germline CDR1 KGHSH, CDR2 LQKENI. Trimming removed 4 bases from V and 3 bases from J; junction bases left unmatched: 7. The CDR3 contains 15 residues. CDR3: CASSLRDRANYEQYF. Here the CDR3 DNA reads TGTGCCAGCTCACTCCGGGACAGGGCCAACTACGAGCAGTACTTC.

V and J are TRBV2 and TRBJ1-4; TRBD1 aligns across 7 bases. CDR3 size: 14 residues. J gave up 9 bases and V 7 bases, and 11 bases lay outside the gene matches. From germline, CDR1 is SNHLY and CDR2 FYNNEI. The CDR3 spells CASKGQRETKKLFF. The CDR3, as DNA: TGTGCCAGCAAGGGACAGAGAGAGACTAAAAAACTGTTTTTT.

The rearrangement joins TRBV19 to TRBJ2-2; the D gene is possibly TRBD1 (6 bases). In germline, CDR1 is LNHDA, CDR2 SQIVND (reference sequence). Trimming shortened V by 3 bases and J by 4 bases, and 18 bases separated the two germline ends. CDR3 size: 17 residues. CDR3 protein: CASSILTTGPLTGELFF. CDR3 bases: TGTGCCAGTAGTATCCTCACGACAGGCCCTCTCACCGGGGAGCTGTTTTTT.

The rearrangement uses TRBV5-4 and TRBJ1-6; 10 positions agree with TRBD1. The CDR3 loop spans 16 amino acids. Losses at the gene ends were 3 bases for V and 14 bases for J; bases not matched to a gene: 14. Germline V gives CDR1 SGHNT, CDR2 YYREEE (reference sequence). Here the CDR3 reads CASSSGRTGGKLTLHF. The CDR3, as DNA: TGTGCCAGCAGCTCGGGAAGGACAGGGGGGAAATTAACCCTCCACTTT.

The chain links TRBV7-2 to TRBJ2-1; TRBD2 matches 9 bases. The germline CDR1 and CDR2 sequences are SGHTA and FQGNSA. The CDR3 has 16 residues. J lost 4 bases, V lost 1 base, and 5 bases had no gene match. Written as DNA, the CDR3 is TGTGCCAGCAGCTTAGAACCGGGACTAGCATACAATGAGCAGTTCTTC. Protein: CASSLEPGLAYNEQFF.

The chain is built from TRBV6-4 and TRBJ2-1, with no clear D. In germline, CDR1 is MRHNA, CDR2 SNTAGT. The CDR3 consists of 13 residues. V dropped 6 bases and J dropped 6 bases, with 12 bases sitting between them. The DNA for the CDR3 is TGTGCCAGCAGCTTAACAGAGATCAATGAGCAGTTCTTC. Its translation: CASSLTEINEQFF.

This clone was observed a single time. This chain connects TRBV28 to TRBJ1-4; D is uncertain. V was clipped by 3 bases and J by 5 bases, with 13 bases between them. The CDR3 length is 15 residues. Germline V CDR1 and CDR2: MDHEN, SYDVKM. CDR3 region: CASSFGGGPNEKLFF. The CDR3, as DNA: TGTGCCAGCAGTTTTGGTGGAGGGCCGAATGAAAAACTGTTTTTT.

In nucleotides, the CDR3 is TGTGCCAGCTCACCCTCGACAGGGGAGAATAGGGAGACCCAGTACTTC. Translated: CASSPSTGENRETQYF. V usage is TRBV18 and J usage is TRBJ2-5; 8 bases agree with TRBD1. Germline V CDR1 and CDR2: KGHSH, LQKENI. The CDR3 covers 16 residues. V lost 3 bases and J lost 5; bases outside the gene matches: 11.

J is TRBJ1-1 and V is TRBV4-2, with TRBD1 matching over 7 bases. Germline V gene lookup returns CDR1 LGHNA and CDR2 YNFKEQ. The CDR3 loop spans 16 amino acids. The J segment lost 0 bases and the V segment lost 1 base, leaving 5 bases of the junction unmatched. CDR3 DNA: TGTGCCAGCAGCCAAGCCGGGACAGACATGAACACTGAAGCTTTCTTT. It specifies CASSQAGTDMNTEAFF.

The chain combines TRBV12-3 or TRBV12-4 with TRBJ1-1; a weak D match, TRBD1 (5 bases). The germline V and J ends were trimmed by 4 bases and 11 bases, with 14 bases remaining between them. This CDR3 has 12 residues. CDR3 amino acids: CASSSTEPGAFF. CDR3 nucleotide sequence: TGTGCCAGCAGTTCGACAGAACCCGGGGCTTTCTTT.

The J gene is TRBJ2-3, the V gene TRBV7-3, with TRBD2 matching 10 bases. J gave up 2 bases and V 5 bases, and 4 bases lay outside the gene matches. The CDR3 loop spans 15 amino acids. Germline CDR1 and CDR2: SGHTA and FQGTGA. This CDR3 is CASSVSGGDTDTQYF. In DNA form, the CDR3 reads TGTGCCAGCAGCGTCAGCGGGGGGGACACAGATACGCAGTATTTT.

The chain uses TRBV7-2 and TRBJ2-1, with D perhaps matching TRBD1 (6 bases). The CDR3 has 14 amino acids. Germline V gene lookup returns CDR1 SGHTA and CDR2 FQGNSA. Trimming took off 5 bases at V and 8 bases at J, with 16 bases between the two ends. The CDR3 region has the DNA TGTGCCAGCAGCCTACAGGGTCCCCTAGATGAGCAGTTCTTC. Protein sequence: CASSLQGPLDEQFF.

This clone was counted only a few times. This sequence joins TRBV7-2 and TRBJ2-7, with 7 nucleotides matching TRBD1. Germline V gene lookup returns CDR1 SGHTA and CDR2 FQGNSA. Trimming took 5 bases from V and 2 from J; bases not matched to a gene: 3. CDR3 length equals 13 residues. The DNA for the CDR3 is TGTGCCAGCAGCGCAACAGGGGCCTACGAGCAGTACTTC. Protein sequence: CASSATGAYEQYF.